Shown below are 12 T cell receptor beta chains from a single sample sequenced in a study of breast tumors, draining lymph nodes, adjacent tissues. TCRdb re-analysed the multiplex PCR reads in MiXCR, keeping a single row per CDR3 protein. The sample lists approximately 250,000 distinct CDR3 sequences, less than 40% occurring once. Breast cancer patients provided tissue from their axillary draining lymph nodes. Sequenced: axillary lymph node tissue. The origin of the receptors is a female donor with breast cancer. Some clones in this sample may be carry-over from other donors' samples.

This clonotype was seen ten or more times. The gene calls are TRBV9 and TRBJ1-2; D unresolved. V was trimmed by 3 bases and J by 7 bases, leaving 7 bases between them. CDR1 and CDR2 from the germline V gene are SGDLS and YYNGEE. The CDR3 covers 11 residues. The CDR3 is CASSGSSGYTF. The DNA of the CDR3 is TGTGCCAGCAGCGGTTCATCTGGCTACACCTTC. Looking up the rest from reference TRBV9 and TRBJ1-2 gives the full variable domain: DSGVTQTPKHLITATGQRVTLRCSPRSGDLSVYWYQQSLDQGLQFLIQYYNGEERAKGNILERFSAQQFPDLHSELNLSSLELGDSALYFCASSGSSGYTFGSGTRLTVV.

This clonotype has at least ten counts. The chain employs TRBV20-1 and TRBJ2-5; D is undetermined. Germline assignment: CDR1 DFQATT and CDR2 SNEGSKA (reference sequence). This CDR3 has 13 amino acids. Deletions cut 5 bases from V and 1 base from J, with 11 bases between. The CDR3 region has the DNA TGCAGTGCTCACACGGACCGCCAAGAGACCCAGTACTTC. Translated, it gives CSAHTDRQETQYF.

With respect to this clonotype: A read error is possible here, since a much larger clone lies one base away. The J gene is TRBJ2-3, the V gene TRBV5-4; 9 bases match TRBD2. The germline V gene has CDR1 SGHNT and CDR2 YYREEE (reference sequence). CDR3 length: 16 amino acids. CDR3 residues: CAGSLGSGSPTDTQYF. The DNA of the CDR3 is TGTGCCGGCAGCTTGGGTAGCGGGAGCCCCACAGATACGCAGTATTTT. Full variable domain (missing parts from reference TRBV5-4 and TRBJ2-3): ETGVTQSPTHLIKTRGQQVTLRCSSQSGHNTVSWYQQALGQGPQFIFQYYREEENGRGNFPPRFSGLQFPNYSSELNVNALELDDSALYLCAGSLGSGSPTDTQYFGPGTRLTVL.

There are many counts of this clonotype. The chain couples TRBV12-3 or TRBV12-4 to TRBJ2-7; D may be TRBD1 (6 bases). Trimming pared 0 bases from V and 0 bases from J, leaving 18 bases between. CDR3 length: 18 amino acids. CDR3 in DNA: TGTGCCAGCAGTTTAGCCCCCTGGCGAGGGGGAAGCTCCTACGAGCAGTACTTC. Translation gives CASSLAPWRGGSSYEQYF.

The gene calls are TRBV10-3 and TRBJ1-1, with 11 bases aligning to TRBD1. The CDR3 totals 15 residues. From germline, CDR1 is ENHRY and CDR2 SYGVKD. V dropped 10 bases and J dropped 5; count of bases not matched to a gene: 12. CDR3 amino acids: CATQYPGQGATEAFF. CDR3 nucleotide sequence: TGTGCCACCCAGTACCCAGGACAGGGGGCGACTGAAGCTTTCTTT.

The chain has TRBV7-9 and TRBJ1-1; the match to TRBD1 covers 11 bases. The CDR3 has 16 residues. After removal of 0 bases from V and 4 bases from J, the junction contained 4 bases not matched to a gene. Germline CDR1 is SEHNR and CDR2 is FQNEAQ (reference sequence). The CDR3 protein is CASSLAGTGGSTEAFF. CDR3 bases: TGTGCCAGCAGCTTAGCCGGGACAGGGGGTAGCACTGAAGCTTTCTTT.

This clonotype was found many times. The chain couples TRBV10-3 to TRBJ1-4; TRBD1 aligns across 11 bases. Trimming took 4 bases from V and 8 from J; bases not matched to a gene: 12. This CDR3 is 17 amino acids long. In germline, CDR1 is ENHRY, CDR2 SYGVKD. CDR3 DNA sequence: TGTGCCATCAGTGGTGGACAGGGGGCAGTGGAGGGAGAAAAACTGTTTTTT. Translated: CAISGGQGAVEGEKLFF.

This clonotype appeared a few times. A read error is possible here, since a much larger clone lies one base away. CDR3 DNA sequence: TGTGCCAGCAGAGCTGCTAACTATGGCTACACCTTC. This encodes CASRAANYGYTF. The chain employs TRBV6-1 and TRBJ1-2; D gene uncertain. Germline V gene data show CDR1 as MNHNS and CDR2 as SASEGT. The length of the CDR3 is 12 residues. V lost 6 bases and J lost 0, with 5 bases in between.

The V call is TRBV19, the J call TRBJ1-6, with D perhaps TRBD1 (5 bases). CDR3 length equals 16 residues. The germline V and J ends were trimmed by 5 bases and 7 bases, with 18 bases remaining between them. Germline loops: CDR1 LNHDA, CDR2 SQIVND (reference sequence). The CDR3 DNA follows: TGTGCCAGTAGTGCGGGGCAGGAGATTCCCAATTCACCCCTCCACTTT. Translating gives CASSAGQEIPNSPLHF.

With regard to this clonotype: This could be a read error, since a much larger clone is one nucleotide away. The CDR3 DNA reads TGTGCCAGCAGTTTCGGCGCGGGAGCGACAGATACGCAGTATTTT. This sequence encodes CASSFGAGATDTQYF. The V gene is TRBV12-3 or TRBV12-4, the J gene TRBJ2-3, with TRBD2 matching over 7 bases. CDR3 length: 15 amino acids. V lost 3 bases, J lost 3 bases, and 6 bases stayed unmatched.

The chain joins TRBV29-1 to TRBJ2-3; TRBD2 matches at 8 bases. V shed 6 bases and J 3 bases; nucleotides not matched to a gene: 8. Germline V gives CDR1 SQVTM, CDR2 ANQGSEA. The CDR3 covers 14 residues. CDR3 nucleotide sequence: TGCAGCGTCACTCCGGGAGGGCCGACAGATACGCAGTATTTT. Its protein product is CSVTPGGPTDTQYF.

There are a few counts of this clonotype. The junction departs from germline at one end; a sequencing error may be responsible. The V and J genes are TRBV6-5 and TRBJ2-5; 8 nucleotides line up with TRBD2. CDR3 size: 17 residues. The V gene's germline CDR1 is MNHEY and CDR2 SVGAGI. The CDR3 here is CASSHSILTSVTETQYF. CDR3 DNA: TGTGCCAGCAGTCACTCGATTTTGACTAGCGTGACGGAGACCCAGTACTTC.